Listed below are T cell receptor beta chains from one sample, sequenced in a study of T cell changes during pregnancy in multiple sclerosis. The table came from immunoSEQ multiplex PCR; TCRdb's copy has only in-frame clones and leaves some out. The data show about 62,000 clones, with about 88% seen just once and 2.5% held by the top ten. Sequenced material: peripheral blood, taken in the first trimester of pregnancy. Source of these receptors: a female donor with multiple sclerosis, enrolled in a pregnancy study. CDR3s include the opening cysteine and the closing phenylalanine or tryptophan. Fields, in order: CDR3 length, J gene, V gene, CDR3 protein.

16 | TRBJ1-4 | TRBV6-5 | CASSYHYTSLTQKLFF
15 | TRBJ1-3 | TRBV5-1 | CASSLVAGNGNTIYF
14 | TRBJ1-1 | TRBV27 | CASRDPGQSPEAFF
13 | TRBJ2-7 | TRBV7-9 | CASSLLTNYEQYF
13 | TRBJ1-1 | TRBV11-3 | CASSLDRATEAFF
15 | TRBJ2-3 | TRBV6-5 | CASSASGGMADTQYF
11 | TRBJ1-2 | TRBV9 | CASSTGVGYTF
16 | TRBJ1-4 | TRBV5-6 | CASRLGQGAGQEKLFF
18 | TRBJ2-7 | TRBV11-1 | CASSLRALQGLHDYEQYF
15 | TRBJ1-5 | TRBV2 | CASSAGQADNQPQHF
13 | TRBJ2-7 | TRBV10-3 | CAITGGSSYEQYF
17 | TRBJ1-1 | TRBV9 | CASSTGQSMSWNTEAFF
13 | TRBJ1-6 | TRBV19 | CASSWGVNSPLHF
12 | TRBJ2-7 | TRBV30 | CAWSDSSYEQYF
15 | TRBJ2-1 | TRBV7-2 | CASSLKASGVNEQFF
15 | TRBJ2-1 | TRBV19 | CASSIGRTSANEQFF
13 | TRBJ1-5 | TRBV27 | CASSLVRAQPQHF